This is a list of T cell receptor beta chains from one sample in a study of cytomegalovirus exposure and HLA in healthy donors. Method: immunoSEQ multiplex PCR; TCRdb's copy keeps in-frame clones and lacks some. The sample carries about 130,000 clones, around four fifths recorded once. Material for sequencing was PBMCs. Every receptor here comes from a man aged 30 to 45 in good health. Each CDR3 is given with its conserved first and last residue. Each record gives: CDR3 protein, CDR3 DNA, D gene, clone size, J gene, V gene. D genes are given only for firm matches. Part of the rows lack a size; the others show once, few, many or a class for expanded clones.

CDR3aa: CASSLPAGLAGGHEQFF; CDR3nt: TGTGCCAGCAGCTTACCCGCGGGACTAGCGGGAGGCCATGAGCAGTTCTTC; d_gene: TRBD2; abundance: -; j_gene: TRBJ2-1; v_gene: TRBV7-9
CDR3aa: CASSFSGLAFGKDTQYF; CDR3nt: TGCGCCAGCAGCTTTTCGGGACTAGCATTTGGAAAAGATACGCAGTATTTT; d_gene: TRBD2; abundance: -; j_gene: TRBJ2-3; v_gene: TRBV7-2
CDR3aa: CASIHPRDSKNTEAFF; CDR3nt: TGTGCCAGTATCCACCCCCGGGACAGCAAAAACACTGAAGCTTTCTTT; d_gene: TRBD1; abundance: -; j_gene: TRBJ1-1; v_gene: TRBV19
CDR3aa: CASSERLVTYEQYF; CDR3nt: TGTGCCAGCAGTGAAAGACTAGTCACCTACGAGCAGTACTTC; d_gene: -; abundance: -; j_gene: TRBJ2-7; v_gene: TRBV2
CDR3aa: CASSMGTGGFTDTQYF; CDR3nt: TGTGCCAGTAGTATGGGGACAGGGGGATTCACAGATACGCAGTATTTT; d_gene: TRBD1; abundance: -; j_gene: TRBJ2-3; v_gene: TRBV19
CDR3aa: CASSRSGTANEQFF; CDR3nt: TGTGCCAGCAGCCGTAGCGGGACAGCAAATGAGCAGTTCTTC; d_gene: -; abundance: -; j_gene: TRBJ2-1; v_gene: TRBV27
CDR3aa: CASSRGQGGEGYTF; CDR3nt: TGTGCCAGCAGCCGAGGACAGGGCGGTGAGGGCTACACCTTC; d_gene: TRBD1; abundance: -; j_gene: TRBJ1-2; v_gene: TRBV7-3
CDR3aa: CASSQDLAESYNEQFF; CDR3nt: TGCGCCAGCAGCCAAGATTTAGCGGAGTCCTACAATGAGCAGTTCTTC; d_gene: -; abundance: -; j_gene: TRBJ2-1; v_gene: TRBV4-1
CDR3aa: CASSALADEQFF; CDR3nt: TGTGCCAGCAGCGCACTAGCGGATGAGCAGTTCTTC; d_gene: TRBD2; abundance: -; j_gene: TRBJ2-1; v_gene: TRBV9
CDR3aa: CASSSEGTAYEQYF; CDR3nt: TGTGCCAGCAGCTCAGAGGGGACAGCCTACGAGCAGTACTTC; d_gene: TRBD1; abundance: -; j_gene: TRBJ2-7; v_gene: TRBV7-9
CDR3aa: CASSIGTRNNEQFF; CDR3nt: TGTGCCAGCAGCATCGGGACTAGAAACAATGAGCAGTTCTTC; d_gene: TRBD2; abundance: -; j_gene: TRBJ2-1; v_gene: TRBV5-6
CDR3aa: CASSAAGHNYEQYF; CDR3nt: TGTGCCAGCAGCGCCGCGGGCCACAATTACGAGCAGTACTTC; d_gene: -; abundance: -; j_gene: TRBJ2-7; v_gene: TRBV9
CDR3aa: CASSLGTGLVAEAFF; CDR3nt: TGTGCCAGCAGCTTAGGAACAGGGTTGGTCGCTGAAGCTTTCTTT; d_gene: -; abundance: -; j_gene: TRBJ1-1; v_gene: TRBV13
CDR3aa: CASNYRQGEGGYMGNQPQHF; CDR3nt: TGTGCCAGCAACTATCGACAGGGGGAAGGAGGATATATGGGCAATCAGCCCCAGCATTTT; d_gene: -; abundance: -; j_gene: TRBJ1-5; v_gene: TRBV21-1
CDR3aa: CASSLAQGSTNEKLFF; CDR3nt: TGCGCCAGCAGCTTGGCCCAGGGCTCAACTAATGAAAAACTGTTTTTT; d_gene: -; abundance: -; j_gene: TRBJ1-4; v_gene: TRBV5-1
CDR3aa: CSSSLDGDYEQYF; CDR3nt: TGTTCCAGCAGCTTAGACGGAGATTACGAGCAGTACTTC; d_gene: -; abundance: -; j_gene: TRBJ2-7; v_gene: TRBV7-9
CDR3aa: CASSERETYNEQFF; CDR3nt: TGTGCCAGCAGTGAGCGGGAGACCTACAATGAGCAGTTCTTC; d_gene: TRBD2; abundance: -; j_gene: TRBJ2-1; v_gene: TRBV6-5
CDR3aa: CASSGRTGGASTEAFF; CDR3nt: TGCGCCAGCAGCGGCAGGACAGGGGGCGCTTCGACTGAAGCTTTCTTT; d_gene: TRBD1; abundance: -; j_gene: TRBJ1-1; v_gene: TRBV5-1
CDR3aa: CASSSLVDTQYF; CDR3nt: TGTGCCAGCAGCTCCCTTGTAGATACGCAGTATTTT; d_gene: -; abundance: -; j_gene: TRBJ2-3; v_gene: TRBV7-6
CDR3aa: CASSLGGEEIGQPQHF; CDR3nt: TGTGCCAGCAGCTTAGGGGGTGAGGAGATCGGGCAGCCCCAGCATTTT; d_gene: -; abundance: -; j_gene: TRBJ1-5; v_gene: TRBV13
CDR3aa: CATAGTASYEQYF; CDR3nt: TGTGCCACTGCTGGGACAGCCTCCTACGAGCAGTACTTC; d_gene: TRBD1; abundance: once; j_gene: TRBJ2-7; v_gene: TRBV6-6
CDR3aa: CASSYHMNTEAFF; CDR3nt: TGTGCCAGCAGTTATCACATGAACACTGAAGCTTTCTTT; d_gene: -; abundance: -; j_gene: TRBJ1-1; v_gene: TRBV7-9
CDR3aa: CASIPRTGFVNEQFF; CDR3nt: TGTGCCAGTATTCCGAGGACAGGGTTTGTTAATGAGCAGTTCTTC; d_gene: TRBD1; abundance: -; j_gene: TRBJ2-1; v_gene: TRBV19
CDR3aa: CASLKGGDHLREQYF; CDR3nt: TGTGCCAGCCTAAAGGGAGGGGATCACCTACGAGAGCAGTACTTC; d_gene: TRBD2; abundance: once; j_gene: TRBJ2-7; v_gene: TRBV6-5
CDR3aa: CASSPAGGSYEQYF; CDR3nt: TGTGCCAGCAGCCCAGCGGGAGGCTCCTACGAGCAGTACTTC; d_gene: TRBD2; abundance: -; j_gene: TRBJ2-7; v_gene: TRBV28
CDR3aa: CAGRGRVTGELFF; CDR3nt: TGTGCCGGCAGGGGTCGGGTCACCGGGGAGCTGTTTTTT; d_gene: -; abundance: -; j_gene: TRBJ2-2; v_gene: TRBV7-9
CDR3aa: CASRDRVESSYEQYF; CDR3nt: TGTGCCAGCAGGGACAGGGTCGAAAGCTCCTACGAGCAGTACTTC; d_gene: TRBD1; abundance: -; j_gene: TRBJ2-7; v_gene: TRBV6-6
CDR3aa: CASRNRGGGHIQYF; CDR3nt: TGTGCCAGCAGGAACCGCGGGGGCGGGCACATTCAGTACTTC; d_gene: -; abundance: -; j_gene: TRBJ2-4; v_gene: TRBV5-6
CDR3aa: CASSSSLKSSYNEQFF; CDR3nt: TGTGCCAGCAGTTCGAGCCTCAAGAGCTCCTACAATGAGCAGTTCTTC; d_gene: -; abundance: -; j_gene: TRBJ2-1; v_gene: TRBV27
CDR3aa: CAFHRDRGNTIYF; CDR3nt: TGTGCCTTCCATAGGGACAGGGGAAACACCATATATTTT; d_gene: TRBD1; abundance: -; j_gene: TRBJ1-3; v_gene: TRBV30
CDR3aa: CASSYSRSYEQYF; CDR3nt: TGTGCCAGCAGTTACTCGAGGTCCTACGAGCAGTACTTC; d_gene: -; abundance: -; j_gene: TRBJ2-7; v_gene: TRBV6-5
CDR3aa: CASSLFRRGRRYNEQFF; CDR3nt: TGCGCCAGCAGCTTATTCCGAAGAGGGAGGAGGTACAATGAGCAGTTCTTC; d_gene: -; abundance: -; j_gene: TRBJ2-1; v_gene: TRBV5-1
CDR3aa: CASSPGGPGTDTQYF; CDR3nt: TGTGCCAGCAGTCCCGGGGGGCCAGGCACAGATACGCAGTATTTT; d_gene: -; abundance: -; j_gene: TRBJ2-3; v_gene: TRBV28
CDR3aa: CASSLAGGINEQFF; CDR3nt: TGTGCCAGCAGCTTAGCAGGGGGCATCAATGAGCAGTTCTTC; d_gene: TRBD1; abundance: -; j_gene: TRBJ2-1; v_gene: TRBV7-3
CDR3aa: CAWSGSGYGYTF; CDR3nt: TGTGCCTGGAGTGGAAGCGGCTATGGCTACACCTTC; d_gene: -; abundance: -; j_gene: TRBJ1-2; v_gene: TRBV30
CDR3aa: CASSPRQGALSYEQYF; CDR3nt: TGTGCCAGCAGCCCAAGACAGGGGGCCCTGTCCTACGAGCAGTACTTC; d_gene: TRBD1; abundance: -; j_gene: TRBJ2-7; v_gene: TRBV9
CDR3aa: CASSPGGAIQYF; CDR3nt: TGCGCCAGCAGCCCCGGGGGAGCCATTCAGTACTTC; d_gene: -; abundance: -; j_gene: TRBJ2-4; v_gene: TRBV4-3
CDR3aa: CASLDGTAMNTEAFF; CDR3nt: TGTGCCAGCCTAGACGGGACAGCGATGAACACTGAAGCTTTCTTT; d_gene: TRBD1; abundance: -; j_gene: TRBJ1-1; v_gene: TRBV6-1
CDR3aa: CASGLGSGWNTEAFF; CDR3nt: TGTGCTAGTGGTTTGGGGAGCGGGTGGAACACTGAAGCTTTCTTT; d_gene: -; abundance: once; j_gene: TRBJ1-1; v_gene: TRBV12-5
CDR3aa: CASMSSGSSGANVLTF; CDR3nt: TGTGCCAGTATGTCCAGCGGGAGCTCTGGGGCCAACGTCCTGACTTTC; d_gene: TRBD2; abundance: -; j_gene: TRBJ2-6; v_gene: TRBV19
CDR3aa: CASSEVSYNEQFF; CDR3nt: TGTGCCAGCAGTGAAGTTAGTTACAATGAGCAGTTCTTC; d_gene: -; abundance: -; j_gene: TRBJ2-1; v_gene: TRBV6-1
CDR3aa: CASSIPGASSGNTIYF; CDR3nt: TGTGCCAGTAGTATCCCAGGGGCAAGCTCTGGAAACACCATATATTTT; d_gene: -; abundance: -; j_gene: TRBJ1-3; v_gene: TRBV19
CDR3aa: CASSQGHRDFSDTQYF; CDR3nt: TGCGCCAGCAGCCAAGGCCACCGGGACTTCTCAGATACGCAGTATTTT; d_gene: -; abundance: -; j_gene: TRBJ2-3; v_gene: TRBV4-1
CDR3aa: CASSWEGFSYEQYF; CDR3nt: TGTGCCAGCAGTTGGGAGGGGTTCTCCTACGAGCAGTACTTC; d_gene: TRBD2; abundance: -; j_gene: TRBJ2-7; v_gene: TRBV28
CDR3aa: CASSTGRLASSYEQYF; CDR3nt: TGTGCCAGCAGTACAGGAAGGCTAGCGAGCTCCTACGAGCAGTACTTC; d_gene: -; abundance: once; j_gene: TRBJ2-7; v_gene: TRBV9
CDR3aa: CASSPGTSGPDTQYF; CDR3nt: TGTGCCAGCAGCCCGGGGACTAGCGGACCAGATACGCAGTATTTT; d_gene: TRBD2; abundance: -; j_gene: TRBJ2-3; v_gene: TRBV7-9
CDR3aa: CASSLVAGEADTQYF; CDR3nt: TGCGCCAGCAGCTTGGTAGCGGGAGAGGCAGATACGCAGTATTTT; d_gene: TRBD2; abundance: -; j_gene: TRBJ2-3; v_gene: TRBV5-1
CDR3aa: CSVEQGGSTGELFF; CDR3nt: TGCAGCGTTGAACAGGGGGGCAGCACCGGGGAGCTGTTTTTT; d_gene: -; abundance: -; j_gene: TRBJ2-2; v_gene: TRBV29-1
CDR3aa: CAIAASGRAYEQYF; CDR3nt: TGTGCCATCGCCGCTAGCGGGAGGGCCTACGAGCAGTACTTC; d_gene: TRBD2; abundance: once; j_gene: TRBJ2-7; v_gene: TRBV6-6
CDR3aa: CAWSLRGPETQYF; CDR3nt: TGTGCCTGGAGTTTGAGGGGGCCGGAGACCCAGTACTTC; d_gene: TRBD1; abundance: -; j_gene: TRBJ2-5; v_gene: TRBV30
CDR3aa: CASSIDPPAGGSTDTQYF; CDR3nt: TGTGCCAGTAGTATAGATCCCCCAGCGGGAGGGAGCACAGATACGCAGTATTTT; d_gene: TRBD2; abundance: -; j_gene: TRBJ2-3; v_gene: TRBV19